These T cell receptor beta chains were read from a single sample in a study of T cell responses to AZD1222 COVID-19 vaccine. This table comes from immunoSEQ multiplex PCR, and its TCRdb copy is limited to in-frame clones, with some not included. Here the sample spans about 110,000 clones, 92% being singletons. The sample in question was peripheral blood, obtained 28 days after the second AZD1222 dose. These receptor sequences come from an adult who received the AZD1222 COVID-19 vaccine. CDR3s include the opening cysteine and the closing phenylalanine or tryptophan. The D gene is left open where the match is weak. Clone size is stated in some rows and not others, as once, few, many or a class when expanded.

NA	TRBV9	TRBJ1-1	once	TGTGCCAGCAGCGAGGGGGGTCGGGACACTGAAGCTTTCTTT	CASSEGGRDTEAFF
NA	TRBV7-2	TRBJ1-1	NA	TGTGCCAGCAGCTTAGTGTTAGGCAGGGCGCGGAGCGTGAACACTGAAGCTTTCTTT	CASSLVLGRARSVNTEAFF
NA	TRBV18	TRBJ1-4	NA	TGTGCCAGCTCACCACCGGTTGCAACTAATGAAAAACTGTTTTTT	CASSPPVATNEKLFF
NA	TRBV19	TRBJ2-7	NA	TGTGCCAGTAATCCCGGGACCGAGACCTACGAGCAGTACTTC	CASNPGTETYEQYF
NA	TRBV2	TRBJ1-2	NA	TGTGCCAGCAGTGAGAGCCCGACGGTATCCTATGGCTACACCTTC	CASSESPTVSYGYTF
NA	TRBV28	TRBJ1-4	NA	TGTGCCAGCAGTTTAGTGAAAGAAAAACTGTTTTTT	CASSLVKEKLFF
NA	TRBV2	TRBJ1-4	NA	TGTGCCAGCACCGGGACACTTCTTAATGAAAAACTGTTTTTT	CASTGTLLNEKLFF
NA	TRBV19	TRBJ1-1	NA	TGTGCCAGTAGTATTCCGGAAAACACTGAAGCTTTCTTT	CASSIPENTEAFF
NA	TRBV18	TRBJ2-7	NA	TGTGCCAGCTCACCACTACAGACTTCCCCCTACGAGCAGTACTTC	CASSPLQTSPYEQYF
NA	TRBV19	TRBJ1-5	NA	TGTGCCAGTAGTGGGGGGGCAACATGGCATCAGCCCCAGCATTTT	CASSGGATWHQPQHF
TRBD2	TRBV5-1	TRBJ2-5	NA	TGCGCCAGCAGCTTGACTAGCGGGAGAGGGGCCCAGTACTTC	CASSLTSGRGAQYF
NA	TRBV9	TRBJ2-3	few	TGTGCCAGCAGCGTAGGCGCAGCCAACACAGATACGCAGTATTTT	CASSVGAANTDTQYF
NA	TRBV7-2	TRBJ2-7	few	TGTGCCAGCAGCCCAAGAGGGCCAAAGGGCGAGCAGTACTTC	CASSPRGPKGEQYF
TRBD2	TRBV5-4	TRBJ2-2	NA	TGTGCCAGCAGCCCCCCGGGTAGCGGGACCACCGGGGAGCTGTTTTTT	CASSPPGSGTTGELFF
NA	TRBV7-9	TRBJ1-5	NA	TGTGCCAGCAGCTTAGCAGGGGGCAATCAGCCCCAGCATTTT	CASSLAGGNQPQHF
NA	TRBV7-2	TRBJ2-1	NA	TGTGCCAGCAGCTTATCCTCGACCCACCGCTACAATGAGCAGTTCTTC	CASSLSSTHRYNEQFF
TRBD2	TRBV27	TRBJ2-7	once	TGTGCCAGCAGGGTGTCTAGCGGGGGGGTGGTGCAGTACTTC	CASRVSSGGVVQYF
NA	TRBV14	TRBJ1-1	NA	TGTGCCAGCAGCCAAGTCGGCACTGAAGCTTTCTTT	CASSQVGTEAFF
NA	TRBV6-1	TRBJ1-5	NA	TGTGCCAGCAGTGATGGGATTCGCAATCAGCCCCAGCATTTT	CASSDGIRNQPQHF
NA	TRBV7-9	TRBJ2-7	once	TGTGCCAGCACCAAAGAGGTGGGGGAGCAGTACTTC	CASTKEVGEQYF
TRBD1	TRBV19	TRBJ1-4	medium-sized	TGTGCCAGTAGTATCCGTGGGACAGGGGAAAAACTGTTTTTT	CASSIRGTGEKLFF
NA	TRBV6-1	TRBJ1-6	NA	TGTGCCAGCAGTGAAGAGGGACTCCTTAATTCACCCCTCCACTTT	CASSEEGLLNSPLHF
NA	TRBV19	TRBJ1-1	NA	TGTGCCAGTATTCAACGAGGGGCGGACACTGAAGCTTTCTTT	CASIQRGADTEAFF
NA	TRBV10-2	TRBJ1-1	NA	TGCGCCAGCAAGGCAAGGGACACTGAAGCTTTCTTT	CASKARDTEAFF
NA	TRBV11-1	TRBJ2-7	NA	TGTGCCAGCAGCTTACCGGGAGAACAGTACTTC	CASSLPGEQYF
NA	TRBV29-1	TRBJ1-2	NA	TGCAGCGTTGAAGAGAACGGCTCCTATGGCTACACCTTC	CSVEENGSYGYTF
NA	TRBV10-3	TRBJ1-1	NA	TGTGCCACAGGGGCGGAAATGAACACTGAAGCTTTCTTT	CATGAEMNTEAFF
NA	TRBV18	TRBJ2-5	NA	TGTGCCAGCTCCCCCCAAGTTAAAGAGACCCAGTACTTC	CASSPQVKETQYF
TRBD1	TRBV27	TRBJ2-3	few	TGTGCCAGCAGTCTCGGGACAGGGGGCGGCGTCCGCACAGATACGCAGTATTTT	CASSLGTGGGVRTDTQYF
NA	TRBV19	TRBJ1-2	NA	TGTGCCAGTAGCGATTATAACTATGGCTACACCTTC	CASSDYNYGYTF
NA	TRBV6-1	TRBJ1-5	NA	TGTGCCAGCAGTGCCGGGTGGCAGCTAAGGAGCAATCAGCCCCAGCATTTT	CASSAGWQLRSNQPQHF
NA	TRBV28	TRBJ1-5	NA	TGTGCCAGCTCCAGACGGATTAGCAATCAGCCCCAGCATTTT	CASSRRISNQPQHF
NA	TRBV9	TRBJ2-1	NA	TGTGCCAGCAGCGCGGGACTTACCTACAATGAGCAGTTCTTC	CASSAGLTYNEQFF
TRBD1	TRBV14	TRBJ1-1	NA	TGTGCCAGCAGCTTCTCGACAGGGGGAAGGACTGAAGCTTTCTTT	CASSFSTGGRTEAFF
NA	TRBV11-2	TRBJ1-5	NA	TGTGCCAGCAGCTTAGATCGGGGGTTATGGAGCAATCAGCCCCAGCATTTT	CASSLDRGLWSNQPQHF
NA	TRBV6-5	TRBJ2-7	NA	TGTGCCAGCAGTCAGGGGGGTTTTTTATACGAGCAGTACTTC	CASSQGGFLYEQYF
NA	TRBV3-1/TRBV3-2	TRBJ1-2	NA	TGTGCCAGCAGCCAAGTCCTCCGGACGGGCCTTGGCTACACCTTC	CASSQVLRTGLGYTF
NA	TRBV4-1	TRBJ1-6	few	TGCGCCAGCAGCCAAGATGGCCAGGGATCTAATTCACCCCTCCACTTT	CASSQDGQGSNSPLHF
TRBD2	TRBV27	TRBJ2-7	NA	TGTGCCAGCAGATGGACTAGCGGCTCCTACGAGCAGTACTTC	CASRWTSGSYEQYF
TRBD1	TRBV24-1	TRBJ1-5	NA	TGTGCCACCAGTGCCCTGAAGGGACAGACGCTTAATCAGCCCCAGCATTTT	CATSALKGQTLNQPQHF
TRBD1	TRBV11-2	TRBJ2-7	NA	TGTGCCAGCAGCCGGGACAGTGCTTCCTACGAGCAGTACTTC	CASSRDSASYEQYF
NA	TRBV30	TRBJ2-7	NA	TGTGCCTGGAGGCTGGGGATTTCCGAGCAGTACTTC	CAWRLGISEQYF
NA	TRBV19	TRBJ1-5	NA	TGTGCCAGTAGTATCTCGGGGGGCCTCAATCAGCCCCAGCATTTT	CASSISGGLNQPQHF
TRBD2	TRBV10-3	TRBJ2-6	NA	TGTGCCACCCGGGCGGGGGGAGGAGTGTCAGGGGCCAACGTCCTGACTTTC	CATRAGGGVSGANVLTF
NA	TRBV18	TRBJ1-1	NA	TGTGCCAGCTCACCGGTCGAGAACGGTGAAGCTTTCTTT	CASSPVENGEAFF
NA	TRBV12-3/TRBV12-4	TRBJ2-3	few	TGTGCCAGCACCGTCTCGGGATTAGATACGCAGTATTTT	CASTVSGLDTQYF
NA	TRBV5-1	TRBJ2-7	NA	TGCGCCAGCAGCAATACCAACACAGGGACCACCTACGAGCAGTACTTC	CASSNTNTGTTYEQYF
NA	TRBV5-4	TRBJ2-7	NA	TGTGCCAGCAGCTCCGACTTGGACTACGAGCAGTACTTC	CASSSDLDYEQYF
TRBD2	TRBV6-6	TRBJ2-2	NA	TGTGCCAGCAGCCGACCCGGGACTAGCGGGAGAGGCGGGGAGCTGTTTTTT	CASSRPGTSGRGGELFF
NA	TRBV7-9	TRBJ2-2	NA	TGTGCCAGCAGCTTGGCGGGGCGGACCGGGGAGCTGTTTTTT	CASSLAGRTGELFF
NA	TRBV6-5	TRBJ2-2	NA	TGTGCCAGCAGTTACTCGCCAGGGCGGTACGGGGAGCTGTTTTTT	CASSYSPGRYGELFF
NA	TRBV7-2	TRBJ2-2	NA	TGTGCCAGCAGCTTAGACCGACCGAACACCGGGGAGCTGTTTTTT	CASSLDRPNTGELFF
NA	TRBV7-8	TRBJ2-5	NA	TGTGCCAGCAGCTTAGCGCGGAGTAGCCTTGAGACCCAGTACTTC	CASSLARSSLETQYF
NA	TRBV10-1	TRBJ2-7	NA	TGCGCCAGCAGTGGGTCAGGGGTGGACGAGCAGTACTTC	CASSGSGVDEQYF
NA	TRBV5-1	TRBJ1-6	NA	TGCGCCAGCAGCTTCAGGGAGGCTAATTCACCCCTCCACTTT	CASSFREANSPLHF
TRBD2	TRBV10-1	TRBJ2-1	NA	TGCGCCAGCAGTGAGTCAGGGGAGGGAATCTACAATGAGCAGTTCTTC	CASSESGEGIYNEQFF
TRBD2	TRBV14	TRBJ2-1	NA	TGTGCCAGCAGCCAAGAGACTAGCGGGTACTTTTACAATGAGCAGTTCTTC	CASSQETSGYFYNEQFF
TRBD1	TRBV4-3	TRBJ2-1	NA	TGCGCCAGCAGCCAGACCTCAGGGGGCGGCTTTGGCAATGAGCAGTTCTTC	CASSQTSGGGFGNEQFF
TRBD2	TRBV7-3	TRBJ2-2	NA	TGTGCCAGCAGCCGGACTAGCGTTACCGGGGAGCTGTTTTTT	CASSRTSVTGELFF
TRBD2	TRBV7-2	TRBJ2-5	NA	TGTGCCAGCAGCCCGACTAGCGGGGGAAAGGAAGAGACCCAGTACTTC	CASSPTSGGKEETQYF